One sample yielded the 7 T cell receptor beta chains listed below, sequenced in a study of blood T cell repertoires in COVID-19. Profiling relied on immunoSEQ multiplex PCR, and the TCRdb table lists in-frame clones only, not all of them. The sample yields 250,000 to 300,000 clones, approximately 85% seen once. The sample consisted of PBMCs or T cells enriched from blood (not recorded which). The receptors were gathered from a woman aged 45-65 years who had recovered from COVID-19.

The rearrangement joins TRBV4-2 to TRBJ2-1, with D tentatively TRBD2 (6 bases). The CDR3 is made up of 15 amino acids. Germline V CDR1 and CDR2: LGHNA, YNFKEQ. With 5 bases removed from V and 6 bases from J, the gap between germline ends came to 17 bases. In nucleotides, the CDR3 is TGTGCCAGCAGCACCTTTGCTAGCGAGTCCAATGAGCAGTTCTTC. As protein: CASSTFASESNEQFF.

As DNA, the CDR3 is TGTGCCAGCAGGCCTGGACTACTTAAAGGAGATACGCAGTATTTT. Residues: CASRPGLLKGDTQYF. The chain employs TRBV27 and TRBJ2-3; a possible D gene is TRBD2 (6 bases). The CDR3 is made up of 15 amino acids. V was pared by 6 bases and J by 5 bases, with 18 bases between. CDR1 and CDR2 (germline): MNHEY, SMNVEV (reference sequence).

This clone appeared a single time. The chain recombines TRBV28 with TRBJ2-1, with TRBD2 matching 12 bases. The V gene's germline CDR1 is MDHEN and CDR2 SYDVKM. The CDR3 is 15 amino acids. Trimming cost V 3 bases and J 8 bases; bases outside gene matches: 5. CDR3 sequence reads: CASSFASGRVHEQFF. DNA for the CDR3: TGTGCCAGCAGTTTTGCTAGCGGGAGGGTGCATGAGCAGTTCTTC. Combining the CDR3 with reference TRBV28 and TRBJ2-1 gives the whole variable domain DVKVTQSSRYLVKRTGEKVFLECVQDMDHENMFWYRQDPGLGLRLIYFSYDVKMKEKGDIPEGYSVSREKKERFSLILESASTNQTSMYLCASSFASGRVHEQFFGPGTRLTVL.

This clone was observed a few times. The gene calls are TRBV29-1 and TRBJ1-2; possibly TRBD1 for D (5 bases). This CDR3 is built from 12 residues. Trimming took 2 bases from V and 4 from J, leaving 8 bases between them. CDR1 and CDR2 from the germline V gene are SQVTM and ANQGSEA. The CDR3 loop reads CSVEKGLYGYTF. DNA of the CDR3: TGCAGCGTTGAAAAGGGGCTCTATGGCTACACCTTC.

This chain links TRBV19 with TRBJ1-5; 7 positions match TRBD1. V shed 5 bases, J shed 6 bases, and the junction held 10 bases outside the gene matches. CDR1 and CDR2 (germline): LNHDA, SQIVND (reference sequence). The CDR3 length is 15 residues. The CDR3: CASSPRQGISQPQHF. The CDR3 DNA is TGTGCCAGTAGTCCCCGACAGGGCATTAGTCAGCCCCAGCATTTT.

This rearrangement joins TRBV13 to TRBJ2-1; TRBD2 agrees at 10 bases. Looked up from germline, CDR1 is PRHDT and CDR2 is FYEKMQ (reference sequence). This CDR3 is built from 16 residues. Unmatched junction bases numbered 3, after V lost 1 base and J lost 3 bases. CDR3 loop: CASSLVASGGYNEQFF. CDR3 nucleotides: TGTGCCAGCAGCTTAGTTGCTAGCGGGGGCTACAATGAGCAGTTCTTC.

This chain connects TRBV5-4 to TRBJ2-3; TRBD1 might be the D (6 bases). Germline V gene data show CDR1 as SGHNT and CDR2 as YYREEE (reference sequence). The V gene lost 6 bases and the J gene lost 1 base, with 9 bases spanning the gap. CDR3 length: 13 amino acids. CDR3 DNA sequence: TGTGCCAGCATACAGGGAGGCACAGATACGCAGTATTTT. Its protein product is CASIQGGTDTQYF.